This paragraph reports one T cell receptor beta chain. V was cut by 6 bases and J by 0 bases, with 6 bases left in between. The CDR3 runs to 12 residues. The germline V gene has CDR1 MNHEY and CDR2 SVGAGI. These data are taken from a study of control samples from healthy donors and cancer patients. Sequencing was performed with immunoSEQ multiplex PCR; in TCRdb, only in-frame clones are kept and a portion is missing. The repertoire includes some 40,000 clones, 83% of them detected once, and about a fifth sits in the top ten. Sequences were obtained from PBMCs. The chain couples TRBV6-5 to TRBJ2-7; D uncertain. The TCR sequence derives from a woman aged 55-70 years with lung cancer. The CDR3 nucleotides read TGTGCCAGCAGGGGGTCCTCCTACGAGCAGTACTTC. This encodes CASRGSSYEQYF.